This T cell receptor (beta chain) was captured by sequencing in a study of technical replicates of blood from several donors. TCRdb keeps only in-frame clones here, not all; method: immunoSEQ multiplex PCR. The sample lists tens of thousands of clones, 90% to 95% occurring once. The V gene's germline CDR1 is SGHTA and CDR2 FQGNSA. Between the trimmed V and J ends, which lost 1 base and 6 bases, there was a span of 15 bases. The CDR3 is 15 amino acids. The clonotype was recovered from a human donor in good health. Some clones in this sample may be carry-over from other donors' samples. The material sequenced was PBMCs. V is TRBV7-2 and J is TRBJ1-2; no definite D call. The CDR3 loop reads CASSLGRRPWDGYTF. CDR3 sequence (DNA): TGTGCCAGCAGCTTAGGGCGGCGACCTTGGGATGGCTACACCTTC.